This T cell receptor beta chain derives from a study of blood T cells in healthy people across ages. A J-beta primer mix and a sample-barcoded 5' primer were used in a second PCR of roughly 6 to 12 cycles. Every single cDNA molecule received a tag from a template-switch adaptor with 12 random nucleotides. TCRdb reprocessed the 5' RACE reads via MiXCR and lists one record per CDR3 protein. The profile covers 1.2 million to 1.5 million distinct CDR3 sequences, with 42% appearing a single time and roughly 7.7% taken by the ten largest. The TCR originated in a woman aged 18-35 years in good health. The sequencing input was blood.

The CDR3 protein is CASSCLGTSTDTQYF. DNA of the CDR3: TGTGCCAGCAGTTGCCTCGGGACTTCCACAGATACGCAGTATTTT. The chain recombines TRBV6-2 or TRBV6-3 with TRBJ2-3, with TRBD2 as a possible D gene (6 bases). The CDR3 is 15 amino acids. Germline lookup yields CDR1 MNHEY and CDR2 SVGEGT. V was pared by 4 bases and J by 2 bases, with 13 bases between.